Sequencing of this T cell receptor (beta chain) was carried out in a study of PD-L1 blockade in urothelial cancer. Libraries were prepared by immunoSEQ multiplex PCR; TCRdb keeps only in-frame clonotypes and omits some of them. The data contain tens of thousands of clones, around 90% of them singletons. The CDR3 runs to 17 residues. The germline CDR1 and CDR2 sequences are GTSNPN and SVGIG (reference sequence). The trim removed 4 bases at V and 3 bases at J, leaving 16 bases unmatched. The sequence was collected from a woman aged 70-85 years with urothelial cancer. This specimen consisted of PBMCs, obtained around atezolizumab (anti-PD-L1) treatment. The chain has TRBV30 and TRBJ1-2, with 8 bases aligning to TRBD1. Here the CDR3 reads CAWMGNRDRTEDYGYTF. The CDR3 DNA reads TGTGCCTGGATGGGCAACCGGGACAGGACGGAAGACTATGGCTACACCTTC.